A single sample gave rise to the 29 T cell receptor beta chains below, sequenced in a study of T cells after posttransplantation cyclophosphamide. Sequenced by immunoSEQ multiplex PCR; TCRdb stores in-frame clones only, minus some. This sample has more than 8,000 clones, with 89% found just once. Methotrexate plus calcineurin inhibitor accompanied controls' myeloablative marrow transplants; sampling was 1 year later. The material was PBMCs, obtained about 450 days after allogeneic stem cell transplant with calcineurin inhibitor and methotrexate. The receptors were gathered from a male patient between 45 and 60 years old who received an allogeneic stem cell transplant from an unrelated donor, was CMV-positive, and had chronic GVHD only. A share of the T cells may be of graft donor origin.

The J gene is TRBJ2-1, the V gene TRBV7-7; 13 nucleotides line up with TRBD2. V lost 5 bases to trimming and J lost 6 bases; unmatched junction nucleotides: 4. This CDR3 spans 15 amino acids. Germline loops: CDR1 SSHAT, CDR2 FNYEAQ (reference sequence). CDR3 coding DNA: TGTGCCAGCAGCCCCGGACTAGCGGGAGCCAATGAGCAGTTCTTC. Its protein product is CASSPGLAGANEQFF.

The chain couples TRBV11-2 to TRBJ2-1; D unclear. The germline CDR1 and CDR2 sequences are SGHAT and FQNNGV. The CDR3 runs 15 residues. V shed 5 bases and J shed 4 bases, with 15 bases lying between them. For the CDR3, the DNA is TGTGCCAGCAGCCCGTCCAGTGGCGGATACAATGAGCAGTTCTTC. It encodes CASSPSSGGYNEQFF. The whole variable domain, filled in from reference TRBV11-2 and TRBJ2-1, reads EAGVAQSPRYKIIEKRQSVAFWCNPISGHATLYWYQQILGQGPKLLIQFQNNGVVDDSQLPKDRFSAERLKGVDSTLKIQPAKLEDSAVYLCASSPSSGGYNEQFFGPGTRLTVL.

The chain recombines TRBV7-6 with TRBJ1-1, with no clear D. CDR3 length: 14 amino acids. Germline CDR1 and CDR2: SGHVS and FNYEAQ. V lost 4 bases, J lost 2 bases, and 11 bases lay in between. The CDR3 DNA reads TGTGCCAGCAGCTCCGGGTATGGTAACACTGAAGCTTTCTTT. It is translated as CASSSGYGNTEAFF.

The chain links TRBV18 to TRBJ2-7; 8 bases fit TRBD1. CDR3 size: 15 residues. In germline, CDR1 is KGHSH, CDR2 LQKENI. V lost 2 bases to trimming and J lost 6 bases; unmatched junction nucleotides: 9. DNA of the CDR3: TGTGCCAGCTCACCAACCTCATACAGGGGGAGCGAGCAGTACTTC. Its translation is CASSPTSYRGSEQYF.

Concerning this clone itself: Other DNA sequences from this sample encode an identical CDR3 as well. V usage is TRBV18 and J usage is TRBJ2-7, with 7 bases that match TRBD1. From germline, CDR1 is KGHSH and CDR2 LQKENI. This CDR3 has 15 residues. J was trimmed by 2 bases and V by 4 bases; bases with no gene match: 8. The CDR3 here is CASSRLGTDPYEQYF. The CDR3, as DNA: TGTGCCAGCTCACGGTTGGGGACAGACCCCTACGAGCAGTACTTC.

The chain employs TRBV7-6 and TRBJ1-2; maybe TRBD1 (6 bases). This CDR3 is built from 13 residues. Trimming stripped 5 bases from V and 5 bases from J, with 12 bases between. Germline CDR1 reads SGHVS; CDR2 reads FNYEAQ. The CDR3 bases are TGTGCCAGCAGCGGCGACAGGCGATATGGCTACACCTTC. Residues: CASSGDRRYGYTF.

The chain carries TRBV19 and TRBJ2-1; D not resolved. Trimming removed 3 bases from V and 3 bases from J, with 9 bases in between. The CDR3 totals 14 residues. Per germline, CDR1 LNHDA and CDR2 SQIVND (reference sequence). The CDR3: CASSMNSNYNEQFF. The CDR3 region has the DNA TGTGCCAGTAGTATGAACTCGAACTACAATGAGCAGTTCTTC.

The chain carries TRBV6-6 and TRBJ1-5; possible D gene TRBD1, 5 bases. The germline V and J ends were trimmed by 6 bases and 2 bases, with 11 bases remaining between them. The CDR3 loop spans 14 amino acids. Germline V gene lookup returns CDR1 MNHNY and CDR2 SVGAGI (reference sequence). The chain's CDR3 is CASSRGWGNQPQHF. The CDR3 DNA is TGTGCCAGCAGCCGGGGGTGGGGCAATCAGCCCCAGCATTTT.

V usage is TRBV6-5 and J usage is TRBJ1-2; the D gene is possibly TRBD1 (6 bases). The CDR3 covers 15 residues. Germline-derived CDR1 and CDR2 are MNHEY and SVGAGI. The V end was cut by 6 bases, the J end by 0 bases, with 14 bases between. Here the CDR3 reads CASRAQGPSNYGYTF. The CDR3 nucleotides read TGTGCCAGCAGGGCACAGGGCCCCTCTAACTATGGCTACACCTTC.

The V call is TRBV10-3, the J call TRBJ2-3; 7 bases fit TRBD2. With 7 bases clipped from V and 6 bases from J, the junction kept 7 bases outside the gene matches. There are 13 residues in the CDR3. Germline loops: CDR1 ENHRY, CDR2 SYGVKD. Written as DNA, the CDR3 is TGTGCCATCATGGGGCGGGGGACGGATACGCAGTATTTT. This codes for CAIMGRGTDTQYF.

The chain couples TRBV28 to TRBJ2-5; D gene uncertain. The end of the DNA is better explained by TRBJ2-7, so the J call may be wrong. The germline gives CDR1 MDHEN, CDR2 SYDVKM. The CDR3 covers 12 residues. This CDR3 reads CASSWASYEQYF. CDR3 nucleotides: TGTGCCAGCAGTTGGGCTTCCTACGAGCAGTACTTC.

This CDR3 reads CASSEAGNTGELFF. CDR3 DNA: TGTGCCAGCAGTGAAGCGGGGAACACCGGGGAGCTGTTTTTT. V usage is TRBV25-1 and J usage is TRBJ2-2; possible D gene TRBD2, 5 bases. This CDR3 is 14 amino acids long. Germline values: CDR1 MGHDK, CDR2 SYGVNS. The V gene lost 2 bases and the J gene lost 1 base, with 5 bases spanning the gap.

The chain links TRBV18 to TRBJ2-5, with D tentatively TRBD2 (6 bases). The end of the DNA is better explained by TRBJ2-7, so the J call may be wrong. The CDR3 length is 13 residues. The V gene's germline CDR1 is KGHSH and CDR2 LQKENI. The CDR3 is CASSPRDAYEQYF. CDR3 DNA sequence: TGTGCCAGCTCACCGCGGGATGCGTACGAGCAGTACTTC.

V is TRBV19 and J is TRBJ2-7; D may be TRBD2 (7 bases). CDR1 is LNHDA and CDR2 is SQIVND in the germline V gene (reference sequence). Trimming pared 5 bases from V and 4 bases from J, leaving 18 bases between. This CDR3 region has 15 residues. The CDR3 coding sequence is TGTGCCAGTAGTCCTCAAGGGGGGGCGGGGTACGAGCAGTACTTC. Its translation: CASSPQGGAGYEQYF.

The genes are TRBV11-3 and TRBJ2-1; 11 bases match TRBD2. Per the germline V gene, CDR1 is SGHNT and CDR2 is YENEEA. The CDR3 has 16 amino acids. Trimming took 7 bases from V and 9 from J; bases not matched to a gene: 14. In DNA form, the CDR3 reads TGTGCCAGCACCCTATACGGGCTAGCGGGGGGCGGTGAGCAGTTCTTC. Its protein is CASTLYGLAGGGEQFF.

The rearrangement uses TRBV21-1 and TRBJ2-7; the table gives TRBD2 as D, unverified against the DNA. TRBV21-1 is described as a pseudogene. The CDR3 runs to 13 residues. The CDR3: CASSKGGTYEQYF. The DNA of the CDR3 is TGTGCCAGCAGCAAGGGGGGGACCTACGAGCAGTACTTC.

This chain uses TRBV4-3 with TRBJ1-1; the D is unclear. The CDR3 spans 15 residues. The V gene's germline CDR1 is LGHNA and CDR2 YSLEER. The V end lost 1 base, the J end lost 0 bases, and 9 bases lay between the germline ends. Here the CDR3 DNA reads TGCGCCAGCAGCCAAGGCGGGAATATGAACACTGAAGCTTTCTTT. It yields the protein CASSQGGNMNTEAFF.

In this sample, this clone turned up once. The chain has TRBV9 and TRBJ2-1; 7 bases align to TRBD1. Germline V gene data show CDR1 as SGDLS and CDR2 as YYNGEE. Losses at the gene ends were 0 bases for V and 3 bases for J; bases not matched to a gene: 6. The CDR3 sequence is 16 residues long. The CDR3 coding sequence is TGTGCCAGCAGCGTAGAGAAAGGGGGCCGCTACAATGAGCAGTTCTTC. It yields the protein CASSVEKGGRYNEQFF.

The CDR3 loop is CASSQGNPGVQPQHF. Here the CDR3 DNA reads TGTGCCAGCTCACAAGGGAACCCAGGGGTTCAGCCCCAGCATTTT. This chain joins TRBV18 and TRBJ1-5, with a weak D call TRBD1 (6 bases). The germline V gene has CDR1 KGHSH and CDR2 LQKENI. V lost 4 bases and J 6 bases, leaving 16 bases between the germline ends. CDR3 length: 15 residues. The full variable domain, rest sourced from reference TRBV18 and TRBJ1-5, is NAGVMQNPRHLVRRRGQEARLRCSPMKGHSHVYWYRQLPEEGLKFMVYLQKENIIDESGMPKERFSAEFPKEGPSILRIQQVVRGDSAAYFCASSQGNPGVQPQHFGDGTRLSIL.

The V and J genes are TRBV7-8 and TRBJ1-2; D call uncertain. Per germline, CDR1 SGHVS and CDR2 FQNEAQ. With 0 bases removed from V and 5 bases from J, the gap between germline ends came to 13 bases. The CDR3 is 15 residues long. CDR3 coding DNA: TGTGCCAGCAGCTTAGCCTCGACGGCGGAATATGGCTACACCTTC. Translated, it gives CASSLASTAEYGYTF.

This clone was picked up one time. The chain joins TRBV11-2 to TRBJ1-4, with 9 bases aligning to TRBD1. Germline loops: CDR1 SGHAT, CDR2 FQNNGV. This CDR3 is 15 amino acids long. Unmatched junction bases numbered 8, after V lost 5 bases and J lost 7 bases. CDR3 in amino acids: CASSPDRGRGEKLFF. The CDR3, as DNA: TGTGCCAGCAGCCCGGACAGGGGAAGGGGTGAAAAACTGTTTTTT. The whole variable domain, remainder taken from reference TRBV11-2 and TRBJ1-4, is EAGVAQSPRYKIIEKRQSVAFWCNPISGHATLYWYQQILGQGPKLLIQFQNNGVVDDSQLPKDRFSAERLKGVDSTLKIQPAKLEDSAVYLCASSPDRGRGEKLFFGSGTQLSVL.

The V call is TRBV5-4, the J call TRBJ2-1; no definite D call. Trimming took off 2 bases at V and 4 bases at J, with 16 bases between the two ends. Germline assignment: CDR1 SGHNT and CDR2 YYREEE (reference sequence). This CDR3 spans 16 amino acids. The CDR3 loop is CASSLSGGYGYNEQFF. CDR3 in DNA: TGTGCCAGCAGCTTATCTGGCGGTTACGGGTACAATGAGCAGTTCTTC.

CDR3 in amino acids: CASSSSGRGYTEAFF. The CDR3 DNA is TGCGCCAGCAGCTCGTCAGGGAGGGGGTACACTGAAGCTTTCTTT. The rearrangement uses TRBV5-1 and TRBJ1-1; D possibly corresponds to TRBD1 (6 bases). The CDR3 spans 15 residues. Trimming stripped 3 bases from V and 3 bases from J, with 15 bases between. The germline CDR1 and CDR2 sequences are SGHRS and YFSETQ.

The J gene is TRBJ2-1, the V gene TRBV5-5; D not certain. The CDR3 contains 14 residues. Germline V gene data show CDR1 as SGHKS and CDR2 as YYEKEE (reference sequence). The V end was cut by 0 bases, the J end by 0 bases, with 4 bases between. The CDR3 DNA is TGTGCCAGCAGCTTGGACAGCTCCTACAATGAGCAGTTCTTC. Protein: CASSLDSSYNEQFF.

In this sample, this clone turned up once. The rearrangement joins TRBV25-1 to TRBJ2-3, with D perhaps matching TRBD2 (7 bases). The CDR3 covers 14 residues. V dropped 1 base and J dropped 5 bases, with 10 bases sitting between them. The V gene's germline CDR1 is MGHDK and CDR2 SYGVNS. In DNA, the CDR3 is TGTGCCAGCAGTGAATCCGGGGGGCGAGATACGCAGTATTTT. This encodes CASSESGGRDTQYF.

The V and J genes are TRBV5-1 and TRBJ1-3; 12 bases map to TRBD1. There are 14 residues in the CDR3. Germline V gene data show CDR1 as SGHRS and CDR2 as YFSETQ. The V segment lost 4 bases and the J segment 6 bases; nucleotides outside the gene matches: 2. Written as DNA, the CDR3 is TGCGCCAGCAGCCAGGGACAGGGGGCAAACACCATATATTTT. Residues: CASSQGQGANTIYF.

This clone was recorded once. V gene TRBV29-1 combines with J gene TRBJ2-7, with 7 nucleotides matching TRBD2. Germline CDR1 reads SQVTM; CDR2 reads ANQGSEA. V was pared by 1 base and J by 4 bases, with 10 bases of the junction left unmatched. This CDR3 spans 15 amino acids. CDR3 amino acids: CSVEGGAGGGYEQYF. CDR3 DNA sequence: TGCAGCGTTGAAGGCGGGGCAGGCGGGGGTTACGAGCAGTACTTC.

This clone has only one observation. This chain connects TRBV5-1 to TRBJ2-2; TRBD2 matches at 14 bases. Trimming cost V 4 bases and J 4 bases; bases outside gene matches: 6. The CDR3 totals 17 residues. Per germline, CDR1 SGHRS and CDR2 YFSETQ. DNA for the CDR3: TGCGCCAGCAGCCCGGGACTAGCGGGAGAAGGCACCGGGGAGCTGTTTTTT. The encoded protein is CASSPGLAGEGTGELFF.

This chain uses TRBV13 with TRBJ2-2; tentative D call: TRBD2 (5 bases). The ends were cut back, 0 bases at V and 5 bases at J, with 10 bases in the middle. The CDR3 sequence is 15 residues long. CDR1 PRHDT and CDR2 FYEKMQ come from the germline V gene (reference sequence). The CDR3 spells CASSLGRVTTGELFF. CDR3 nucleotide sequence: TGTGCCAGCAGCTTAGGGAGGGTCACGACCGGGGAGCTGTTTTTT.